The rows below give T cell receptor beta chains drawn from one sample of a study of spatial heterogeneity in lung cancer. MiXCR was run by TCRdb on the 5' RACE reads, yielding one entry per CDR3 protein. This table has around 45,000 distinct CDR3 sequences, about an eighth appearing once. This sample comprised PBMCs, obtained at surgery. These receptors all come from a female donor with early-stage non-small cell lung cancer. Each CDR3 is given with its conserved first and last residue. The D gene is left open where the match is weak. The size of a clone is reported for some rows only, either as once, few or many, or as a class for expanded clones.

V	J	size	D	DNA	CDR3
TRBV7-9	TRBJ2-5	NA	TRBD2	TGTGCCAGCAGCTCCACAGCGGGGGCAGCACAAGAGACCCAGTACTTC	CASSSTAGAAQETQYF
TRBV7-2	TRBJ1-1	NA	NA	TGTGCCAGCACCCAAGGAGTGGTGAACACTGAAGCTTTCTTT	CASTQGVVNTEAFF
TRBV5-1	TRBJ1-2	NA	TRBD1	TGCGCCAGCAGCCGGGGACAGGGCGACTATGGCTACACCTTC	CASSRGQGDYGYTF
TRBV20-1	TRBJ2-3	few	NA	TGCAGTGGAAAGCGGACAGATACGCAGTATTTT	CSGKRTDTQYF
TRBV2	TRBJ1-4	many	NA	TGTGCCAGCAGTGAAGCGCTTCGGTTAGCCCCCCATGGGGTAGCAACTAATGAAAAACTGTTTTTT	CASSEALRLAPHGVATNEKLFF
TRBV5-1	TRBJ2-7	NA	NA	TGCGCCAGCAGCGCATCTTCAAGGAGCTACGAGCAGTACTTC	CASSASSRSYEQYF
TRBV3-1	TRBJ1-2	NA	NA	TGTGCCAGCAGCCAGGGATTCTCCTATGGCTACACCTTC	CASSQGFSYGYTF
TRBV7-9	TRBJ1-2	NA	TRBD1	TGTGCCAGCAGCTGGACAGGGGGCGCGAGGGGCTACACCTTC	CASSWTGGARGYTF
TRBV5-1	TRBJ2-3	few	TRBD1	TGCGCCAGCAGCCCGGGACAGGGGGTCGATACAGATACGCAGTATTTT	CASSPGQGVDTDTQYF
TRBV10-3	TRBJ2-5	NA	TRBD1	TGTGCCATCAGTCCGGGACAGGGGGGCCGCCGGGAGACCCAGTACTTC	CAISPGQGGRRETQYF
TRBV7-2	TRBJ1-5	few	TRBD1	TGTGCCAGCAGCACGACAGGGGCCAATCAGCCCCAGCATTTT	CASSTTGANQPQHF
TRBV7-6	TRBJ1-1	few	NA	TGTGCCCGGTGTCCAGGCATGAACACTGAAGCTTTCTTT	CARCPGMNTEAFF
TRBV12-3/TRBV12-4	TRBJ2-3	NA	NA	TGTGCCAGCAGTTTAGCGAGCACAGATACGCAGTATTTT	CASSLASTDTQYF
TRBV7-9	TRBJ1-1	many	TRBD1	TGTGCCAGCAGCCAGGGGACAGACACTGAAGCTTTCTTT	CASSQGTDTEAFF
TRBV28	TRBJ2-3	few	NA	TGTGCCAGCAGTCCCGCCGGGGGCGGGGGCCTGAACACAGATACGCAGTATTTT	CASSPAGGGGLNTDTQYF
TRBV28	TRBJ2-7	many	TRBD2	TGTGCCAGCAGCCAGACTAGCGGGGGCACCTACGAGCAGTACTTC	CASSQTSGGTYEQYF
TRBV7-2	TRBJ1-4	medium-sized	TRBD1	TGTGCCAGCAGCTTAGAAGGGACAGAAAATGAAAAACTGTTTTTT	CASSLEGTENEKLFF
TRBV14	TRBJ2-3	few	NA	TGTGCCAGCAGCCAATCAGTAGATACGCAGTATTTT	CASSQSVDTQYF
TRBV7-2	TRBJ1-1	few	NA	TGTGCCAGCAGCCCACAGGGCTGGAACACTGAAGCTTTCTTT	CASSPQGWNTEAFF
TRBV5-6	TRBJ2-3	NA	NA	TGTGCCAGCAGCTTGGGCCCGGGGGGCCGGTCAGATACGCAGTATTTT	CASSLGPGGRSDTQYF
TRBV19	TRBJ1-5	NA	NA	TGTGCCAGTAGTAATAGCAATCAGCCCCAGCATTTT	CASSNSNQPQHF
TRBV7-9	TRBJ1-1	NA	NA	TGTGCCAGCAGCTTAGCGGGGCGGGACACTGAAGCTTTCTTT	CASSLAGRDTEAFF
TRBV27	TRBJ2-7	few	NA	TGTGCCAGCAGCTATCAGGGTATTCTGGGGGAGCAGTACTTC	CASSYQGILGEQYF
TRBV12-5	TRBJ1-1	many	NA	TGTGCTAGTGGTTTGGTACAAGGGTTCTTTAACACTGAAGCTTTCTTT	CASGLVQGFFNTEAFF
TRBV5-5	TRBJ1-2	few	NA	TGTGCCAGCAGCTTGGAGGGGCACAGGGTGGGCTATGGCTACACCTTC	CASSLEGHRVGYGYTF
TRBV7-2	TRBJ2-2	NA	TRBD1	TGTGCCAGCAGCTTCCGATCGGGACAGGGAGGCGGGGAGCTGTTTTTT	CASSFRSGQGGGELFF
TRBV7-9	TRBJ1-1	few	TRBD1	TGTGCCAGCAGCTTCGGGACAGAGAACACTGAAGCTTTCTTT	CASSFGTENTEAFF
TRBV2	TRBJ1-1	many	NA	TGTGCCAGCAGTGTGGCCAGGGGAAGCACTGAAGCTTTCTTT	CASSVARGSTEAFF
TRBV20-1	TRBJ2-3	many	NA	TGCAGTGCTGGCCGTGTAGATACGCAGTATTTT	CSAGRVDTQYF
TRBV12-3/TRBV12-4	TRBJ1-5	NA	TRBD1	TGTGCCAGCAGAGGGACAGGGGGTGTCCATCAGCCCCAGCATTTT	CASRGTGGVHQPQHF
TRBV20-1	TRBJ2-3	many	NA	TGCAGTGCTGGGGACCATTCAGATACGCAGTATTTT	CSAGDHSDTQYF
TRBV7-2	TRBJ2-1	NA	NA	TGTGCCAGCAGCTTAGGACCGGGGGAGTACAATGAGCAGTTCTTC	CASSLGPGEYNEQFF
TRBV14	TRBJ1-4	many	NA	TGTGCCAGCAGCCGTAGACCGGGAAGCGGCGAAAAACTGTTTTTT	CASSRRPGSGEKLFF
TRBV28	TRBJ2-1	NA	NA	TGTGCCAGCAGTTTATTCCCCACAGGTCCCTCCTACAATGAGCAGTTCTTC	CASSLFPTGPSYNEQFF
TRBV12-3/TRBV12-4	TRBJ2-2	NA	NA	TGTGCCAGCAGGCGTGTGGGGGTCACCGGGGAGCTGTTTTTT	CASRRVGVTGELFF
TRBV3-1	TRBJ2-7	NA	TRBD1	TGTGCCAGCAGCCAAGCCAGGACAGGGGCGGTGGAGCAGTACTTC	CASSQARTGAVEQYF
TRBV15	TRBJ2-1	few	NA	TGTGCCACCGAAGCCATAGGGGGGTACAATGAGCAGTTCTTC	CATEAIGGYNEQFF
TRBV7-9	TRBJ2-7	NA	TRBD1	TGTGCCAGCAGCTTACCAGGGGGCTCCTCCATCGAGCAGTACTTC	CASSLPGGSSIEQYF